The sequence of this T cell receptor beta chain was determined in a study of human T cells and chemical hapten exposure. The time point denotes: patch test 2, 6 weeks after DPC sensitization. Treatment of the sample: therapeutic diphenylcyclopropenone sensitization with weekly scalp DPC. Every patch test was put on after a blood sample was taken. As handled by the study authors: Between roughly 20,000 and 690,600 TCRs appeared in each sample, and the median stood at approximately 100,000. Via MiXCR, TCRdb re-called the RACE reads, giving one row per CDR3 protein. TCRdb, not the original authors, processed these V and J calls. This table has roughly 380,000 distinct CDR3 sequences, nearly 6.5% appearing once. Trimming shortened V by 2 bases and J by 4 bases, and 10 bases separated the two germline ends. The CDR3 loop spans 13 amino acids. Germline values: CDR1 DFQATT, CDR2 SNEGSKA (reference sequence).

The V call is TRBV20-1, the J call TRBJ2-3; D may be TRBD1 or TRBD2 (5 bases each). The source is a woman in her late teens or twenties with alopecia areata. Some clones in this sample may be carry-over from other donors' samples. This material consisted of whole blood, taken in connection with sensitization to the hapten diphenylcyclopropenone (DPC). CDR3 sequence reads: CSARREGPDTQYF. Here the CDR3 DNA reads TGCAGTGCTAGACGAGAGGGGCCAGATACGCAGTATTTT.